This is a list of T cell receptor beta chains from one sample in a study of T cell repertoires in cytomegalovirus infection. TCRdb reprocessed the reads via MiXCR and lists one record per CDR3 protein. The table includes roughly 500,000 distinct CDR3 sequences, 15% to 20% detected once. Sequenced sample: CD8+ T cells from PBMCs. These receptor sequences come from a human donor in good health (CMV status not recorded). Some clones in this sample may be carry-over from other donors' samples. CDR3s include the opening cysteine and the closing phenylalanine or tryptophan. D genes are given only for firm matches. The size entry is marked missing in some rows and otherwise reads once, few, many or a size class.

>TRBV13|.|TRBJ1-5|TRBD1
TGTGCCAGCAGCTTAGGGACAGGGTTAGGACAGCCCCAGCATTTT
CASSLGTGLGQPQHF
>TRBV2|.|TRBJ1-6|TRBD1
TGTGCCAGCAGTGACGAGACAGGGGGATCACCCCTCCACTTT
CASSDETGGSPLHF
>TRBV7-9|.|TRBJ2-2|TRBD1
TGTGCCAGCAGCTTAGCACCCGGGACAGGGTCTGGCACCGGGGAGCTGTTTTTT
CASSLAPGTGSGTGELFF
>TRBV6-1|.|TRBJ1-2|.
TGTGCCAGCAGTGCAGGACCCTTCAACTATGGCTACACCTTC
CASSAGPFNYGYTF
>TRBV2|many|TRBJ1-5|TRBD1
TGTGCCAGCAGCCCCAAAGAAAGGGGGCATAGCAATCAGCCCCAGCATTTT
CASSPKERGHSNQPQHF
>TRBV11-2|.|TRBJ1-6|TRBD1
TGTGCCAGCAGCCCATGGGAGAGGGACAGGGGAAGCTCCTATAATTCACCCCTCCACTTT
CASSPWERDRGSSYNSPLHF
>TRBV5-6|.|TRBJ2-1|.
TGTGCCAGTGGCGAGATGAGCTCCTACAATGAGCAGTTCTTC
CASGEMSSYNEQFF
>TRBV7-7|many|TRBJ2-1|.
TGTGCTAGCAGCCCTACGGGCCGGGGGTCCTACAATGAGCAGTTCTTC
CASSPTGRGSYNEQFF
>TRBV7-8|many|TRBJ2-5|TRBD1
TGTGCCAGCAGAGACAGGGTAGCGTACCAAGAGACCCAGTACTTC
CASRDRVAYQETQYF
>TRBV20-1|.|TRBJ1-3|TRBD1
TGCAGTGCTAGGGGGACAGGCTACTCTGGAAACACCATATATTTT
CSARGTGYSGNTIYF
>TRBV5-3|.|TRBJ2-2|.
TGTGCCGGAAGCTTGGTAGAGGCTACGGGGAAGCGTGGGGAGCTGTTTTTT
CAGSLVEATGKRGELFF
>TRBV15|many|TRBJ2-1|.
TGTGCCACCAGCAGAGACGGAGCGCGCCCCTACAATGAGCAGTTCTTC
CATSRDGARPYNEQFF
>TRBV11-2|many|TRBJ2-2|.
TGTGCCAGCAGCCGATGGAGGGGAACCGGGGAGCTGTTTTTT
CASSRWRGTGELFF
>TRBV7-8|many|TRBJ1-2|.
TGTGCCAGCAGCTTGGGGAAACGGGGCTACACCTTC
CASSLGKRGYTF
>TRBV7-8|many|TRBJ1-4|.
TGTGCCAGCAGCCTAACTCTCCCCCTAGGTGGTGAAAAACTGTTTTTT
CASSLTLPLGGEKLFF
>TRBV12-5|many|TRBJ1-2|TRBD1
TGTGCTAGTGGTTTAGTGGGGACAGGGGGAGACTATGGCTACACCTTC
CASGLVGTGGDYGYTF
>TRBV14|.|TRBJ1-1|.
TGTGCCAGCACCACCCATGGGGGAACTGAAGCTTTCTTT
CASTTHGGTEAFF
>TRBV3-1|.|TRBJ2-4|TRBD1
TGTGCCAGCAGCCAAGATACCTGGGACAGACTAGCCAAAAACATTCAGTACTTC
CASSQDTWDRLAKNIQYF
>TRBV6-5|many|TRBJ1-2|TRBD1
TGTGCCAGCAGTTACGGTTCGACAGGGGGCAGGAGGAACTATGGCTACACCTTC
CASSYGSTGGRRNYGYTF
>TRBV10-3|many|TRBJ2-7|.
TGTGCCATCAGTGAGTCAGGGACACCGCCTTTGGAGCAGTACTTC
CAISESGTPPLEQYF
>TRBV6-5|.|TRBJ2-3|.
TGTGCCAGCAGTTACTCCCTACAGGGTACGGAGTTGGCAGATACGCAGTATTTT
CASSYSLQGTELADTQYF
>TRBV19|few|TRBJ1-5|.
TGTGCCAGTAGTATATGGGGGAGTAGCAATCAGCCCCAGCATTTT
CASSIWGSSNQPQHF
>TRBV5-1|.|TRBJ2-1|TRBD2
TGCGCCAGCAGCTTGGCCGGGAGCGGGAGGACGTACAATGAGCAGTTCTTC
CASSLAGSGRTYNEQFF
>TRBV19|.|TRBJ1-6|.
TGTGCCAGTAGTATGTCTCCTGGAGGTAATTCACCCCTCCACTTT
CASSMSPGGNSPLHF
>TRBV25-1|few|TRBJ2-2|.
TGTGCCAGCAGTGATTCTCGGGAGAGCTTCACCGGGGAGCTGTTTTTT
CASSDSRESFTGELFF
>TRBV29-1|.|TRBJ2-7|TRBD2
TGCAGCGCCTGTGGGGGGGTAGAGAACGAGCAGTACTTC
CSACGGVENEQYF
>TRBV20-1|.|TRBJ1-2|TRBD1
TGCAGTGCGTGGACAGGGTCCTACTATGGCTACACCTTC
CSAWTGSYYGYTF